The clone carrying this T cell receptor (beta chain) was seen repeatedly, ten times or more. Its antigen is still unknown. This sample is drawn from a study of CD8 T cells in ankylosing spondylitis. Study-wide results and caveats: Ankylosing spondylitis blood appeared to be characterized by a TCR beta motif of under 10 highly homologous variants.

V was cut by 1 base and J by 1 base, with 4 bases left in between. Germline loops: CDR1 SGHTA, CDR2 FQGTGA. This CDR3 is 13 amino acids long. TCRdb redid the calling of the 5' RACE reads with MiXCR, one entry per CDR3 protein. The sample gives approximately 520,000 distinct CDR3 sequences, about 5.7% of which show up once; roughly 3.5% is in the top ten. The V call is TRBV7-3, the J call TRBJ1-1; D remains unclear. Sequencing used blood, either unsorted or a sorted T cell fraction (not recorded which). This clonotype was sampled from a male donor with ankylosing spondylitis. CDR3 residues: CASSLRSNTEAFF. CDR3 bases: TGTGCCAGCAGCTTAAGGTCGAACACTGAAGCTTTCTTT.